This entry lists 12 T cell receptor beta chains sequenced from one sample in a study of T cell responses to AZD1222 COVID-19 vaccine. The table came from immunoSEQ multiplex PCR; TCRdb's copy has only in-frame clones and leaves some out. Of about 96,000 clones in the sample, around 90% are singletons; the top ten hold roughly 25%. The sequencing used peripheral blood, collected on day 0 of AZD1222 vaccination. These receptors were collected from an adult in good health.

The chain links TRBV5-1 to TRBJ2-2, with D uncertain. Looked up from germline, CDR1 is SGHRS and CDR2 is YFSETQ. V lost 0 bases and J lost 2, with 5 bases in between. The CDR3 loop spans 14 amino acids. The CDR3 loop is CASSLDVNTGELFF. CDR3 sequence (DNA): TGCGCCAGCAGCTTGGATGTAAACACCGGGGAGCTGTTTTTT.

V is TRBV5-4 and J is TRBJ2-5; D unclear. The CDR3 is 15 amino acids. Trimming shortened V by 4 bases and J by 2 bases, and 15 bases separated the two germline ends. Germline V lookup: CDR1 SGHNT, CDR2 YYREEE (reference sequence). The CDR3 loop reads CASSTGLGIQETQYF. CDR3 bases: TGTGCCAGCAGCACCGGTTTGGGGATACAAGAGACCCAGTACTTC.

The CDR3 spells CAWSTGLAGMGELFF. The CDR3 nucleotides are TGTGCCTGGAGTACGGGACTAGCGGGAATGGGGGAGCTGTTTTTT. V and J are TRBV30 and TRBJ2-2, with 13 bases aligning to TRBD2. The CDR3 is made up of 15 amino acids. Trimming took 2 bases from V and 8 from J; bases not matched to a gene: 5. The germline gives CDR1 GTSNPN, CDR2 SVGIG (reference sequence).

V usage is TRBV6-6 and J usage is TRBJ2-7; D is undetermined. CDR1 and CDR2 from the germline V gene are MNHNY and SVGAGI (reference sequence). Between the trimmed V and J ends, which lost 5 bases and 2 bases, there was a span of 13 bases. The CDR3 contains 14 residues. The CDR3 sequence is CASSPRVPPYEQYF. CDR3 DNA: TGTGCCAGCAGTCCCCGGGTCCCGCCCTACGAGCAGTACTTC.

This clone was observed a few times. The chain combines TRBV7-2 with TRBJ2-7; 11 bases match TRBD2. CDR1 and CDR2 (germline): SGHTA, FQGNSA. This CDR3 spans 15 amino acids. V gave up 3 bases and J gave up 2 bases; unmatched junction bases: 3. CDR3 sequence: CASSFGLAGTYEQYF. CDR3 DNA sequence: TGTGCCAGCAGCTTCGGACTAGCGGGCACCTACGAGCAGTACTTC.

Turning to this clone: This sample includes further DNA sequences coding for the same CDR3. This rearrangement joins TRBV3-1 (or the pseudogene TRBV3-2) to TRBJ2-5; D gene ambiguous. Germline values: CDR1 LGHDT, CDR2 YNNKEL (reference sequence). This CDR3 is 12 amino acids long. Trimming left V 0 bases short and J 6 bases short, with 5 bases between. The CDR3 region has the DNA TGTGCCAGCAGCCAAGATACGAAGACCCAGTACTTC. Translated: CASSQDTKTQYF.

V is TRBV30 and J is TRBJ1-4; D call uncertain. CDR3 size: 13 residues. V lost 0 bases and J lost 6, with 8 bases in between. Germline V gives CDR1 GTSNPN, CDR2 SVGIG (reference sequence). The CDR3 sequence: CAWSVRRDEKLFF. Here the CDR3 DNA reads TGTGCCTGGAGTGTCAGAAGGGATGAAAAACTGTTTTTT.

The rearrangement links TRBV24-1 to TRBJ1-5, with 9 bases aligning to TRBD1. The V and J ends lost 2 bases and 6 bases, in that order; junction bases with no gene match: 4. The CDR3 runs 15 residues. Germline lookup yields CDR1 KGHDR and CDR2 SFDVKD. The CDR3 region has the DNA TGTGCCACCAGTGATTCGGGACAGGGCCGTCAGCCCCAGCATTTT. Translated, it gives CATSDSGQGRQPQHF.

This chain links TRBV28 with TRBJ2-2; 10 positions match TRBD2. Germline trimming cut 6 bases from V and 5 bases from J; bases unmatched to any gene: 0. The CDR3 runs 13 residues. Germline CDR1 is MDHEN and CDR2 is SYDVKM. The CDR3 sequence is CASRTSGTGELFF. In DNA, the CDR3 is TGTGCCAGCAGGACTAGCGGGACCGGGGAGCTGTTTTTT.

J is TRBJ2-2 and V is TRBV7-9; D is unclear. Germline CDR1 SEHNR, CDR2 FQNEAQ (reference sequence). V dropped 5 bases and J dropped 6 bases, with 13 bases sitting between them. The CDR3 has 14 residues. CDR3 bases: TGTGCCAGCAGCCCGAGACTTGGACCCGGGGAGCTGTTTTTT. Translating gives CASSPRLGPGELFF.

The chain uses TRBV10-3 and TRBJ2-1, with D perhaps TRBD1 or TRBD2 (6 bases each). Trimming removed 8 bases at V and 8 bases at J, with 13 bases between. CDR1 is ENHRY, CDR2 SYGVKD, per germline. The CDR3 consists of 12 residues. CDR3 protein: CAIGGDIHEQFF. In nucleotides, the CDR3 is TGTGCCATCGGCGGGGACATCCATGAGCAGTTCTTC.

The gene calls are TRBV27 and TRBJ2-2, with D perhaps matching TRBD1 or TRBD2 (5 bases each). The CDR3 extends over 15 amino acids. Germline CDR1 reads MNHEY; CDR2 reads SMNVEV (reference sequence). V lost 7 bases to trimming and J lost 8 bases, with 20 bases between them. CDR3 sequence (DNA): TGTGCCAGCAACTTGAGGGGCCGGGTCCCGGGGGAGCTGTTTTTT. Amino acid sequence: CASNLRGRVPGELFF.